This T cell receptor (beta chain) is from a study of immune characterization of retroperitoneal liposarcoma. The germline gives CDR1 SGHTA, CDR2 FQGNSA. With 4 bases clipped from V and 6 bases from J, the junction kept 4 bases outside the gene matches. This CDR3 spans 14 amino acids. This clonotype was seen only a few times. TCRdb independently ran MiXCR on the PCR reads; one entry per CDR3 protein. This sample has several thousand distinct CDR3 sequences, with just under 30% found just once. The chain uses TRBV7-2 and TRBJ1-4; 8 positions agree with TRBD1. The specimen was blood. The receptor comes from a male donor with retroperitoneal liposarcoma. DNA for the CDR3: TGTGCCAGCAGCTACGACAGGGGAGATGAAAAACTGTTTTTT. Its translation is CASSYDRGDEKLFF.